This T cell receptor (beta chain) was sequenced in a study of blood T cell repertoires in COVID-19. The table came from immunoSEQ multiplex PCR; TCRdb's copy has only in-frame clones and leaves some out. Altogether about 210,000 clones are present, approximately 91% being singletons, with the ten largest covering 0.65% to 0.85%. V dropped 6 bases and J dropped 9; count of bases not matched to a gene: 4. Germline V lookup: CDR1 MGHDK, CDR2 SYGVNS. The CDR3 extends over 14 amino acids. This receptor was identified in a man between 40 and 49 years old with acute or convalescent COVID-19. Specimen: peripheral blood. This sequence joins TRBV25-1 and TRBJ1-6, with 11 bases matching TRBD1. This chain's CDR3 is CASRGTGGISPLHF. The CDR3 DNA follows: TGTGCCAGCAGGGGGACAGGGGGGATTTCACCCCTCCACTTT.